A single sample gave rise to the 21 T cell receptor beta chains below, sequenced in a study of CD8 T cells in Susac syndrome. With random hexamers, reverse transcription was performed on about 0.5 to 1 ug of RNA. One entry per CDR3 protein, called by TCRdb with MiXCR from the immunoSEQ multiplex PCR reads. Of 90,000 to 150,000 distinct CDR3 sequences detected, around 92% appear once; the ten largest clones hold around 0.12%. The sequenced material came from CD8+ T cells from PBMCs. These receptors originate from a human donor in good health.

In this sample, this clonotype turned up a few times. This sequence joins TRBV28 and TRBJ1-1; D might be TRBD1 (6 bases). The germline CDR1 and CDR2 sequences are MDHEN and SYDVKM. V lost 5 bases to trimming and J lost 5 bases, with 15 bases between them. CDR3 size: 14 residues. The DNA for the CDR3 is TGTGCCAGCAGTCCTTTACAGGGACGGACTGAAGCTTTCTTT. Translation gives CASSPLQGRTEAFF. Complete variable domain (other parts from reference TRBV28 and TRBJ1-1): DVKVTQSSRYLVKRTGEKVFLECVQDMDHENMFWYRQDPGLGLRLIYFSYDVKMKEKGDIPEGYSVSREKKERFSLILESASTNQTSMYLCASSPLQGRTEAFFGQGTRLTVV.

The rearrangement joins TRBV10-3 to TRBJ1-1, with D possibly TRBD1 on 5 matching bases. V lost 2 bases, J lost 3 bases, and 13 bases lay in between. The CDR3 runs to 15 residues. The V gene's germline CDR1 is ENHRY and CDR2 SYGVKD. CDR3 in DNA: TGTGCCATCAGTGAGACCCCTCAGGGAGACACTGAAGCTTTCTTT. Translation: CAISETPQGDTEAFF.

The V gene is TRBV7-8, the J gene TRBJ2-5; D is undetermined. Trimming pared 1 base from V and 4 bases from J, leaving 7 bases between. Looked up from germline, CDR1 is SGHVS and CDR2 is FQNEAQ. The CDR3 consists of 13 residues. The CDR3 here is CASSLGVAETQYF. CDR3 bases: TGTGCCAGCAGCTTAGGGGTAGCAGAGACCCAGTACTTC.

The chain combines TRBV20-1 with TRBJ2-7; 10 positions match TRBD2. After removal of 4 bases from V and 6 bases from J, the junction contained 12 bases not matched to a gene. This CDR3 is built from 15 residues. Looked up from germline, CDR1 is DFQATT and CDR2 is SNEGSKA (reference sequence). The CDR3 region is CSATPSGSYKGEQYF. CDR3 nucleotides: TGCAGTGCTACGCCTAGCGGGAGTTACAAGGGCGAGCAGTACTTC.

The chain has TRBV27 and TRBJ1-5; 9 nucleotides match TRBD1. Trimming at V came to 6 bases and at J to 11 bases, leaving 14 bases not matched to a gene. This CDR3 region has 15 residues. CDR1 is MNHEY and CDR2 is SMNVEV in the germline V gene (reference sequence). Here the CDR3 DNA reads TGTGCCAGCAGCCGGGACAGGGTGAACGGGTGGGCCCAGCATTTT. Encoded protein: CASSRDRVNGWAQHF.

The genes are TRBV20-1 and TRBJ2-7; tentative D call: TRBD1 (6 bases). There are 15 residues in the CDR3. V dropped 3 bases and J dropped 1 base, with 16 bases sitting between them. Germline CDR1 and CDR2: DFQATT and SNEGSKA (reference sequence). The CDR3 coding sequence is TGCAGTGCTAGTCCTCAGGGGCGATCTTCCTACGAGCAGTACTTC. The encoded protein is CSASPQGRSSYEQYF.

The gene calls are TRBV4-1 and TRBJ2-5, with 9 nucleotides matching TRBD1. With V trimmed by 0 bases and J by 4 bases, 6 bases remained unmatched. Per germline, CDR1 MGHRA and CDR2 YSYEKL. The CDR3 sequence is 16 residues long. The CDR3 sequence: CASSQDGTGIRETQYF. The CDR3 nucleotides read TGCGCCAGCAGCCAAGATGGGACAGGGATAAGAGAGACCCAGTACTTC.

The chain combines TRBV29-1 with TRBJ2-1; D ambiguous. Germline CDR1 and CDR2: SQVTM and ANQGSEA. CDR3 length: 15 residues. V was trimmed by 1 base and J by 6 bases, leaving 16 bases between them. The CDR3 DNA reads TGCAGCGTTGAAGGAAGTATATCTCGTCGCAATGAGCAGTTCTTC. Amino acids: CSVEGSISRRNEQFF.

The sample holds one count of this clonotype. The chain is built from TRBV11-1 and TRBJ2-1, with TRBD2 identical over 15 bases. This CDR3 region has 20 residues. CDR1 is SGHAT, CDR2 FQDESV, per germline (reference sequence). The V gene end was trimmed by 5 bases and the J gene end by 0 bases; junction bases not matched to a gene: 11. The CDR3 region has the DNA TGTGCCAGCAGCACCCGAGTGGGGACTAGCGGGAGGATCTCCTACAATGAGCAGTTCTTC. This encodes CASSTRVGTSGRISYNEQFF.

The chain joins TRBV5-4 to TRBJ1-1; TRBD1 agrees at 7 bases. Germline loops: CDR1 SGHNT, CDR2 YYREEE (reference sequence). The CDR3 runs 17 residues. J gave up 3 bases and V 7 bases, and 18 bases lay outside the gene matches. The CDR3 coding sequence is TGTGCCAGCCCGCCGCCCGGATATTCTGGACAGGACACTGAAGCTTTCTTT. This translates into CASPPPGYSGQDTEAFF.

The chain has TRBV11-2 and TRBJ1-2, with a weak D call TRBD1 (6 bases). The CDR3 consists of 13 residues. Between the trimmed V and J ends, which lost 5 bases and 7 bases, there was a span of 14 bases. Germline-derived CDR1 and CDR2 are SGHAT and FQNNGV. CDR3 in DNA: TGTGCCAGCAGCGAGACCAGGGGTGGTGGCTACACCTTC. Residues: CASSETRGGGYTF.

A single count supports this clonotype. The V gene is TRBV5-6, the J gene TRBJ1-6, with TRBD1 matching over 7 bases. The CDR3 extends over 13 amino acids. Trimming cost V 4 bases and J 10 bases; bases outside gene matches: 5. The germline gives CDR1 SGHDT, CDR2 YYEEEE. The CDR3 loop is CASSRQGQSPLHF. As DNA, the CDR3 is TGTGCCAGCAGCCGACAGGGACAATCACCCCTCCACTTT.

J is TRBJ2-7 and V is TRBV28; no firm D call. The germline V and J ends were trimmed by 6 bases and 6 bases, with 6 bases remaining between them. Germline V gene data show CDR1 as MDHEN and CDR2 as SYDVKM. The CDR3 covers 10 residues. CDR3 coding DNA: TGTGCCAGCAGCCATGGCGAGCAGTACTTC. This codes for CASSHGEQYF.

The rearrangement joins TRBV30 to TRBJ2-2; D is undetermined. The V gene lost 0 bases and the J gene lost 0 bases, with 17 bases spanning the gap. The CDR3 extends over 18 amino acids. Germline V gives CDR1 GTSNPN, CDR2 SVGIG (reference sequence). The CDR3 region has the DNA TGTGCCTGGAGTGTGAGGCAGAGAATCCCCCCGAACACCGGGGAGCTGTTTTTT. As protein: CAWSVRQRIPPNTGELFF.

V usage is TRBV7-6 and J usage is TRBJ1-5; D perhaps matches TRBD1 (6 bases). The CDR3 covers 15 residues. V dropped 1 base and J dropped 4 bases, with 11 bases sitting between them. CDR1 and CDR2 (germline): SGHVS, FNYEAQ. CDR3 sequence: CASSLGSTGNQPQHF. In nucleotides, the CDR3 is TGTGCCAGCAGCTTAGGGTCAACAGGGAATCAGCCCCAGCATTTT.

This sequence joins TRBV5-1 and TRBJ2-2; TRBD1 agrees at 7 bases. Germline V gene sequence: CDR1 SGHRS, CDR2 YFSETQ. V was clipped by 4 bases and J by 2 bases; unmatched bases: 8. CDR3 length equals 16 residues. CDR3 sequence reads: CASSRGTASNTGELFF. In DNA form, the CDR3 reads TGCGCCAGCAGCAGAGGGACAGCATCAAACACCGGGGAGCTGTTTTTT.

The CDR3 DNA is TGTGCCAGCAGCGGGACTAGCCTCTACGAGCAGTACTTC. It codes for CASSGTSLYEQYF. This sequence joins TRBV7-9 and TRBJ2-7; 9 positions match TRBD2. V shed 5 bases and J 3 bases; nucleotides not matched to a gene: 2. This CDR3 contains 13 residues. Germline V gives CDR1 SEHNR, CDR2 FQNEAQ (reference sequence).

This chain joins TRBV7-2 and TRBJ2-7; 12 positions match TRBD2. Trimming removed 4 bases from V and 0 bases from J; junction bases left unmatched: 4. Germline V gives CDR1 SGHTA, CDR2 FQGNSA. CDR3 size: 16 residues. CDR3 region: CASSSGLAGLSYEQYF. The CDR3 DNA reads TGTGCCAGCAGCTCGGGACTAGCGGGCCTCTCCTACGAGCAGTACTTC.

The chain is built from TRBV5-4 and TRBJ1-1, with D possibly matching TRBD1 (5 bases). CDR1 and CDR2 from the germline V gene are SGHNT and YYREEE (reference sequence). The CDR3 spans 16 residues. Trimming took off 1 base at V and 5 bases at J, with 18 bases between the two ends. CDR3 sequence reads: CASSLWIGVSGTEAFF. In nucleotides, the CDR3 is TGTGCCAGCAGCTTGTGGATAGGGGTATCGGGGACTGAAGCTTTCTTT. Complete variable domain (other parts from reference TRBV5-4 and TRBJ1-1): ETGVTQSPTHLIKTRGQQVTLRCSSQSGHNTVSWYQQALGQGPQFIFQYYREEENGRGNFPPRFSGLQFPNYSSELNVNALELDDSALYLCASSLWIGVSGTEAFFGQGTRLTVV.

The chain combines TRBV7-8 with TRBJ2-5; D is ambiguous. V dropped 5 bases and J dropped 2 bases, with 6 bases sitting between them. The germline CDR1 and CDR2 sequences are SGHVS and FQNEAQ. The CDR3 spans 12 residues. CDR3 sequence (DNA): TGTGCCAGCAGCAGAGAACAAGAGACCCAGTACTTC. It codes for CASSREQETQYF.

This rearrangement joins TRBV7-2 to TRBJ2-7; a weak D match, TRBD2 (5 bases). Looked up from germline, CDR1 is SGHTA and CDR2 is FQGNSA. The CDR3 consists of 14 residues. The ends were cut back, 5 bases at V and 0 bases at J, with 11 bases in the middle. CDR3 sequence: CASSRAGLSYEQYF. CDR3 nucleotides: TGTGCCAGCAGCCGTGCGGGCCTCTCCTACGAGCAGTACTTC.